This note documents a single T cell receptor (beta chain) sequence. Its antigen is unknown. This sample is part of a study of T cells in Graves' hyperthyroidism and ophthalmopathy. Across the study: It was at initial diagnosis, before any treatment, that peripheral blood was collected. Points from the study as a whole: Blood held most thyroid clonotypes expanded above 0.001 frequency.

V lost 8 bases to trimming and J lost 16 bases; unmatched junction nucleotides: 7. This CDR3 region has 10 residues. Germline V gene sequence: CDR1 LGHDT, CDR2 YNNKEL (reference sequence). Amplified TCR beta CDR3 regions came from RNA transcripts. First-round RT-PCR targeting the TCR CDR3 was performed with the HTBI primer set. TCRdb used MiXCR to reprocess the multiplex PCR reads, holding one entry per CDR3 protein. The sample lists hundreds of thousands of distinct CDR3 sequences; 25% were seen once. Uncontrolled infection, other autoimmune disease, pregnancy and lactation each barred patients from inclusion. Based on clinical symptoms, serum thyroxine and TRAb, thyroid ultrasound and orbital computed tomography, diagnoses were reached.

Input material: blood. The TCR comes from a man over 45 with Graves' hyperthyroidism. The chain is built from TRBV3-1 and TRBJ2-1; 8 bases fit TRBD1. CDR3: CASGGTGIFF. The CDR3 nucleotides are TGTGCCAGCGGCGGGACAGGAATTTTCTTC.